A selection of T cell receptor beta chains follows, all from one sample in a study of blood T cells in healthy people across ages. TCRdb called the 5' RACE reads again in MiXCR, with one record for every CDR3 protein. The sample has about 780,000 distinct CDR3 sequences; around two thirds are singletons. The specimen was blood. The source is a man aged 25-45 years in good health. Each CDR3 is given with its conserved first and last residue. Fields, in order: clone size, V gene, D gene, J gene, CDR3 DNA, CDR3 protein. The D gene is left open where the match is weak. Size is omitted from some rows. Given values are once, few, many or a class for expanded clones.

>-|TRBV6-5|-|TRBJ1-5
TGTGCGTCCCAGGGAGGCGATCAGCCCCAGCATTTT
CASQGGDQPQHF
>-|TRBV20-1|TRBD1|TRBJ1-2
TGCAGTGCGAGGACAGGGAATAACTATGGCTACACCTTC
CSARTGNNYGYTF
>-|TRBV29-1|-|TRBJ1-1
TGCAGCGTTGAGGGAAAAATTCGCACTGAAGCTTTCTTT
CSVEGKIRTEAFF
>-|TRBV30|-|TRBJ1-5
TGTGCCTGGAACTCGGGGCAAACAAATCAGCCCCAGCATTTT
CAWNSGQTNQPQHF
>-|TRBV5-1|-|TRBJ2-7
TGCGCCAGCAGCTTTCGAGAGTCCCAGTACTTC
CASSFRESQYF
>-|TRBV28|-|TRBJ2-6
TGTGCCAGCAGCTCCGCGGGGGGGGCCAACGTCCTGACTTTC
CASSSAGGANVLTF
>-|TRBV9|-|TRBJ2-6
TGTGCCAGCAGCGTAGGGGGTAGAACCTCTGGGGCCAACGTCCAGACTTTC
CASSVGGRTSGANVQTF
>-|TRBV19|TRBD1|TRBJ2-1
TGTGCCAGTAAAGGGGGCACTGAGCAGTTCTTC
CASKGGTEQFF
>few|TRBV7-9|-|TRBJ1-2
TGTGCCAGCAGCTCGAAGGGCTACACCTTC
CASSSKGYTF
>-|TRBV28|-|TRBJ1-2
TGTGCCAGCAGTTTCCCGGGATCCTATGGCTACACCTTC
CASSFPGSYGYTF
>-|TRBV12-3/TRBV12-4|-|TRBJ2-3
TGTGCCAGCAGTTTCAGATCGCGCACAGATACGCAGTATTTT
CASSFRSRTDTQYF
>few|TRBV7-2|TRBD2|TRBJ2-5
TGTGCCAGCAGCTTGGGGACTAGCATTTTAGAGACCCAGTACTTC
CASSLGTSILETQYF
>-|TRBV11-1|-|TRBJ2-7
TGTGCCAGCAGCGGTAGGCATGACAGCCACTACGAGCAGTACTTC
CASSGRHDSHYEQYF
>-|TRBV3-1|-|TRBJ1-1
TGTGCCAGCAGCCAAGATACAGCGGGTCCACGGGCTTTCTTT
CASSQDTAGPRAFF
>-|TRBV5-1|TRBD2|TRBJ2-7
TGCGCCAGCAGCCCAAATAGCGGGGCCTCCTACGAGCAGTACTTC
CASSPNSGASYEQYF
>few|TRBV12-3/TRBV12-4|TRBD2|TRBJ2-3
TGTGCCAGCAGTCCCCGGGGACTAGCCACAGATACGCAGTATTTT
CASSPRGLATDTQYF
>-|TRBV30|TRBD2|TRBJ2-7
TGTGCCTGGAGTGGCCCGAGGGGAGGGTCCTACGAGCAGTACTTC
CAWSGPRGGSYEQYF
>few|TRBV20-1|-|TRBJ2-7
TGCAGTGCTAGACACGGTCAGGGTTTCTACGAGCAGTACTTC
CSARHGQGFYEQYF
>-|TRBV6-6|-|TRBJ2-7
TGTGCCGGCATTCGACAGGTTACTTCCTACGAGCAGTACTTC
CAGIRQVTSYEQYF
>few|TRBV13|-|TRBJ1-6
TGTGCCAGCAGCTTAGAGGGGAGCTCCTATAATTCACCCCTCCACTTT
CASSLEGSSYNSPLHF
>few|TRBV29-1|-|TRBJ2-7
TGCAGCGTTGAAGATCAGGGGTGGCCGTCCTACGAGCAGTACTTC
CSVEDQGWPSYEQYF
>-|TRBV28|-|TRBJ2-7
TGTGCCAGCAGTACTAGGGTAGGGGGCGAGCAGTACTTC
CASSTRVGGEQYF
>-|TRBV27|TRBD1|TRBJ1-2
TGTGCCAGCAGTTTCAGGGGGCCGAGCAGCCATGGCTACACCTTC
CASSFRGPSSHGYTF
>-|TRBV11-2|-|TRBJ2-3
TGTGCCAGCAGCTTATGGCGACCTCCAGATACGCAGTATTTT
CASSLWRPPDTQYF
>-|TRBV29-1|-|TRBJ1-1
TGCAGCGCAGGCGGCACTGAAGCTTTCTTT
CSAGGTEAFF
>-|TRBV7-2|TRBD1|TRBJ1-4
TGTGCCAGCAGCTTAGAGGGACAGAATGAAAAACTGTTTTTT
CASSLEGQNEKLFF
>few|TRBV29-1|-|TRBJ1-2
TGCAGCGCCCAAGGGGGATTAAACTATGGCTACACCTTC
CSAQGGLNYGYTF